This TCR beta chain was obtained from a study of CD8+ T cells in alopecia areata. CDR3 length: 13 amino acids. V was trimmed by 2 bases and J by 2 bases, leaving 9 bases between them. Per the germline V gene, CDR1 is SQVTM and CDR2 is ANQGSEA. Following extraction, RNA underwent reverse transcription to cDNA, which served as the sequencing template. Data came from immunoSEQ multiplex PCR; TCRdb stores just in-frame clones and leaves some out. The data hold some 180,000 clones, with 63% observed a single time. This receptor was identified in a human donor with alopecia areata. This chain links TRBV29-1 with TRBJ2-5; weak D call: TRBD1 (5 bases). Specimen: CD4+ T cells sorted from blood, collected at week 0. The CDR3 DNA reads TGCAGCGTTGAAATAGGGGCGCAAGAGACCCAGTACTTC. It encodes CSVEIGAQETQYF. The full variable domain, with the rest looked up from reference TRBV29-1 and TRBJ2-5, is SAVISQKPSRDICQRGTSLTIQCQVDSQVTMMFWYRQQPGQSLTLIATANQGSEATYESGFVIDKFPISRPNLTFSTLTVSNMSPEDSSIYLCSVEIGAQETQYFGPGTRLLVL.